The text below deals with one TCR beta chain. The data derive from a study of blood T cell repertoires in COVID-19. Study summary: COVID-19 samples from acute and convalescent phases originated in the United States, Italy and Spain. PBMCs, B-cell-depleted T cells, or T cells were the source of the cDNA or gDNA that made up the material.

TCRdb's table, derived via immunoSEQ multiplex PCR, lists solely in-frame clones and lacks some. This repertoire shows 200,000 to 250,000 clones, roughly 84% found once; its top ten account for 2% to 2.5%. Germline values: CDR1 KGHSH, CDR2 LQKENI. The CDR3 is 13 residues long. V lost 2 bases, J lost 4 bases, and 7 bases lay in between. The chain joins TRBV18 to TRBJ2-3; no clear D. The receptor comes from a woman aged 35 to 49 who had recovered from COVID-19. Sequenced: peripheral blood. This CDR3 reads CASSPLQADTQYF. In DNA, the CDR3 is TGTGCCAGCTCACCATTACAAGCAGATACGCAGTATTTT.